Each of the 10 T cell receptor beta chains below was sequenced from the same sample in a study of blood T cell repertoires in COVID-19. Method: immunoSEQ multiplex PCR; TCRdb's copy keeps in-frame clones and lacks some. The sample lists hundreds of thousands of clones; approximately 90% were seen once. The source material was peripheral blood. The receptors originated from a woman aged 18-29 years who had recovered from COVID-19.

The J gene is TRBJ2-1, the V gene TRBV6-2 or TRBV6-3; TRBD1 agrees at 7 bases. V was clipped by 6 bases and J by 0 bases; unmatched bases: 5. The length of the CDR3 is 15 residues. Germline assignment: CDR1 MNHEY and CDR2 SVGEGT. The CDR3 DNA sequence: TGTGCCAGCAGCTTAGACAGGGTCTCCTACAATGAGCAGTTCTTC. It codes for CASSLDRVSYNEQFF.

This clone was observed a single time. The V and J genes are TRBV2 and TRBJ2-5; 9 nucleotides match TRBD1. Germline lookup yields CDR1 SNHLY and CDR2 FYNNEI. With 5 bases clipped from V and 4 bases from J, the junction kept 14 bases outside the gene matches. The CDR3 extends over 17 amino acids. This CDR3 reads CASSPALEMTGGETQYF. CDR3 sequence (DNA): TGTGCCAGCAGTCCCGCCCTCGAGATGACAGGGGGAGAGACCCAGTACTTC.

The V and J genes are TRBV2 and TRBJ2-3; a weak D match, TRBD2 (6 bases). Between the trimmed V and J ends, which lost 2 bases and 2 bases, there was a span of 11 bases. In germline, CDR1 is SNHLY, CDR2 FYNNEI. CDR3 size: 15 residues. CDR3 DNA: TGTGCCAGCAGTGAATCGGCGGGAACCACAGATACGCAGTATTTT. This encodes CASSESAGTTDTQYF.

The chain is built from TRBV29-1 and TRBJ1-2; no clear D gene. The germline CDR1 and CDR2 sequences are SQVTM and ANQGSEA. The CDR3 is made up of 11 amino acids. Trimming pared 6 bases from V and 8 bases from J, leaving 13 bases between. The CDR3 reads CSVEEPGGYTF. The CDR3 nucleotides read TGCAGCGTCGAGGAACCCGGGGGCTACACCTTC.

DNA of the CDR3: TGTGCCAGCAGCGCCGCGGCCTATGGCTACACCTTC. It codes for CASSAAAYGYTF. This chain connects TRBV5-4 to TRBJ1-2; D uncertain. CDR1 and CDR2 (germline): SGHNT, YYREEE (reference sequence). Trimming left V 4 bases short and J 4 bases short, with 8 bases between. CDR3 size: 12 residues.

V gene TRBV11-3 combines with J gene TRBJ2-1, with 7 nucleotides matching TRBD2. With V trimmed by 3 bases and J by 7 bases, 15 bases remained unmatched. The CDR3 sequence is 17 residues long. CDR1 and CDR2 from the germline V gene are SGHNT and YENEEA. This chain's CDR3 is CASSFNLADSTINEQFF. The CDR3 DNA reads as TGTGCCAGCAGCTTTAATCTAGCGGACTCAACTATTAATGAGCAGTTCTTC.

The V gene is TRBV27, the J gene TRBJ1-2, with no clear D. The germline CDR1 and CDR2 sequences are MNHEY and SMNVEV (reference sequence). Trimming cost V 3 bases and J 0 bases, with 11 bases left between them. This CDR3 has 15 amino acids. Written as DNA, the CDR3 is TGTGCCAGCAGTTTTGCGGGATTGGCTAACTATGGCTACACCTTC. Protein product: CASSFAGLANYGYTF.

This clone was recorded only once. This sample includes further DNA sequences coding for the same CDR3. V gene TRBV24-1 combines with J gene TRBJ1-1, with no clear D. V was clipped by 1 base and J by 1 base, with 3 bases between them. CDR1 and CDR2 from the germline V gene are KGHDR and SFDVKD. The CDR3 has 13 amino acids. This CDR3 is CATSDFRNTEAFF. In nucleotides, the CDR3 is TGTGCCACCAGTGATTTCCGGAACACTGAAGCTTTCTTT.

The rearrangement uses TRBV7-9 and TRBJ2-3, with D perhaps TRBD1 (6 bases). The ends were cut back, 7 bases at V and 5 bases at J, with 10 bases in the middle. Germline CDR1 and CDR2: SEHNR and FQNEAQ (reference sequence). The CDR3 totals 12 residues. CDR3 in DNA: TGTGCCAGCAACAGGGATCTAGATACGCAGTATTTT. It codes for CASNRDLDTQYF.

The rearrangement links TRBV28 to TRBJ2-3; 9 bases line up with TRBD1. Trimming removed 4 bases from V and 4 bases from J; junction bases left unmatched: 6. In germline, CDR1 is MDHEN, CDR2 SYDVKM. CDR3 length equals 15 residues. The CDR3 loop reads CASSSGTGIADTQYF. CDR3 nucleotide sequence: TGTGCCAGCAGTTCTGGGACAGGGATCGCAGATACGCAGTATTTT.